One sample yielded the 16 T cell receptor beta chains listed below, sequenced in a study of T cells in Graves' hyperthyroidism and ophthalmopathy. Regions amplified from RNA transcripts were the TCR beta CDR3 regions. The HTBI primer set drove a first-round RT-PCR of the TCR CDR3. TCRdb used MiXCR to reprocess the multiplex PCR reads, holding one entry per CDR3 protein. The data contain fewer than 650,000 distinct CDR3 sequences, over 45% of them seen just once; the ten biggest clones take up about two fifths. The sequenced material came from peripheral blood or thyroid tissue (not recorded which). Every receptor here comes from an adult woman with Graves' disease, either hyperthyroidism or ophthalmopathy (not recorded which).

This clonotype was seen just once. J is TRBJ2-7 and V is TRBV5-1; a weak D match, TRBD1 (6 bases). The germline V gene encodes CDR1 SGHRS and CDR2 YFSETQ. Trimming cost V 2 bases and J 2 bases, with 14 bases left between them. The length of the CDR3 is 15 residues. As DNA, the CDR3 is TGCGCCAGCAGCTTAGGATCCGGGGACACCTACGAGCAGTACTTC. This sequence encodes CASSLGSGDTYEQYF. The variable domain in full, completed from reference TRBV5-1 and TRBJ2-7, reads KAGVTQTPRYLIKTRGQQVTLSCSPISGHRSVSWYQQTPGQGLQFLFEYFSETQRNKGNFPGRFSGRQFSNSRSEMNVSTLELGDSALYLCASSLGSGDTYEQYFGPGTRLTVT.

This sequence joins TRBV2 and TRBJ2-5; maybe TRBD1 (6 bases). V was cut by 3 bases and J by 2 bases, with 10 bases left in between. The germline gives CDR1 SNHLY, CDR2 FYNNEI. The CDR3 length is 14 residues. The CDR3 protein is CASSESTGQETQYF. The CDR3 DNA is TGTGCCAGCAGTGAGTCTACAGGGCAAGAGACCCAGTACTTC.

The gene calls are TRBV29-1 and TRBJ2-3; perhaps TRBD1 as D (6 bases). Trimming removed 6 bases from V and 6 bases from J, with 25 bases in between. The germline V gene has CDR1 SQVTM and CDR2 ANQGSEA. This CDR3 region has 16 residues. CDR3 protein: CSVEYARQVAADTQYF. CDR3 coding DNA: TGCAGCGTCGAGTACGCTCGACAGGTTGCTGCTGATACGCAGTATTTT.

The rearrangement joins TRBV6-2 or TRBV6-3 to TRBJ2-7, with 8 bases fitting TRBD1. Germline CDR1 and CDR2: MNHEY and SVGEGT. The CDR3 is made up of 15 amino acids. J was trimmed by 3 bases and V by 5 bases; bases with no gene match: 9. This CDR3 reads CASSQLRDRNYEQYF. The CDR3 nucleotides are TGTGCCAGCAGTCAACTTAGGGACAGGAACTACGAGCAGTACTTC.

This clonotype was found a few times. DNA of the CDR3: TGTGCCAGCAGTACAACAGGGGGCAGATTTGGCTACACCTTC. Its translation is CASSTTGGRFGYTF. The chain couples TRBV27 to TRBJ1-2, with TRBD1 matching 9 bases. Germline V gene lookup returns CDR1 MNHEY and CDR2 SMNVEV (reference sequence). This CDR3 has 14 amino acids. V shed 5 bases and J 7 bases; nucleotides not matched to a gene: 8.

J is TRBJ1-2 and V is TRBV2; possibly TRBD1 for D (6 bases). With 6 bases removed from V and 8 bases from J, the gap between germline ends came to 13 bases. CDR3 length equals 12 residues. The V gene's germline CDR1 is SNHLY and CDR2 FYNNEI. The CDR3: CASSLSRGGYTF. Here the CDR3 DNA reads TGTGCCAGCAGCCTCAGCAGGGGAGGCTACACCTTC.

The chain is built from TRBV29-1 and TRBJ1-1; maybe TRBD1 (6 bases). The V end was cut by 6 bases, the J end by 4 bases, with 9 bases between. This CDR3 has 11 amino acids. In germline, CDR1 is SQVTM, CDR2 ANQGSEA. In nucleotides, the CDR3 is TGCAGCGTACAGGGTACCACTGAAGCTTTCTTT. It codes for CSVQGTTEAFF.

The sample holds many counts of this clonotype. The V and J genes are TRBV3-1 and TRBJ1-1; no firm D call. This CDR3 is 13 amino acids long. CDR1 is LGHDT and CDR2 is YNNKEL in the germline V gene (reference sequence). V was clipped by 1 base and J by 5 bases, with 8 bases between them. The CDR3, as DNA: TGTGCCAGCAGCCAAGGGCCGTTAACTGAAGCTTTCTTT. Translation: CASSQGPLTEAFF.

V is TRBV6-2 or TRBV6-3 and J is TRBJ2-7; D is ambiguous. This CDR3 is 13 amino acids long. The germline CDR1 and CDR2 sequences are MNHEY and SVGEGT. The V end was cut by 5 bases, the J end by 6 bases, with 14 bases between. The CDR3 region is CASSPDPYAEQYF. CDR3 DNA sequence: TGTGCCAGCAGTCCAGACCCTTACGCCGAGCAGTACTTC.

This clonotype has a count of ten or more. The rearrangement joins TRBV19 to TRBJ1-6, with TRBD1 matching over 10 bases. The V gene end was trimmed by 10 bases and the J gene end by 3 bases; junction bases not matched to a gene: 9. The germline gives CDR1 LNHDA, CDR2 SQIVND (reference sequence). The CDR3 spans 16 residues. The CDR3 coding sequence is TGTGCCACCCGACAGGGGGCCGGTTTCTATAATTCACCCCTCCACTTT. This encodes CATRQGAGFYNSPLHF.

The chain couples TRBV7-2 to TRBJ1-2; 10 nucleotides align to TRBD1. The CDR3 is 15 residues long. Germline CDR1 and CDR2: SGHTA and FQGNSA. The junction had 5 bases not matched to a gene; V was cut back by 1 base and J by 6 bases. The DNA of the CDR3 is TGTGCCAGCAGCTTAGAGACAGGGGGCTTTGATGGCTACACCTTC. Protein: CASSLETGGFDGYTF.

The CDR3 nucleotides are TGTGCCAGCAGCTCCCGGACTAGGAACACCGGGGAGCTGTTTTTT. Amino acids: CASSSRTRNTGELFF. The V call is TRBV11-2, the J call TRBJ2-2, with 7 bases lining up with TRBD2. V dropped 4 bases and J dropped 1; count of bases not matched to a gene: 3. The CDR3 length is 15 residues. Germline CDR1 reads SGHAT; CDR2 reads FQNNGV.

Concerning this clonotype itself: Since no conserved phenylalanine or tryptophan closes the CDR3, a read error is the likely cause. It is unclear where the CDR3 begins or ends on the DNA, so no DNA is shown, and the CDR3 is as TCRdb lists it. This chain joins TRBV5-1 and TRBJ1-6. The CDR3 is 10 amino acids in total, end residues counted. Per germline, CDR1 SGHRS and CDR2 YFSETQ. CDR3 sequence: CTSSLEGYNY.

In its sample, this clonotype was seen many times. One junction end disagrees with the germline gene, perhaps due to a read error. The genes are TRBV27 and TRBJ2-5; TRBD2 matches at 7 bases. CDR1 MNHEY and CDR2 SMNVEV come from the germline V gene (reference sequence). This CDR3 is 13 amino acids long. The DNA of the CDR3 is TGTGCCAGCAGTCGATTGGGGGGGGAGACCAAGTACTTC. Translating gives CASSRLGGETKYF.

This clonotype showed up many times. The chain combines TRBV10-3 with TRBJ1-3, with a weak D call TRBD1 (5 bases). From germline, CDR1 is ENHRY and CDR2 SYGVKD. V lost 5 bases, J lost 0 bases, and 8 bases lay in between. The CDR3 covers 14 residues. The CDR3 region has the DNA TGTGCCATCAGTAGGGGTTACTCTGGAAACACCATATATTTT. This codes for CAISRGYSGNTIYF.

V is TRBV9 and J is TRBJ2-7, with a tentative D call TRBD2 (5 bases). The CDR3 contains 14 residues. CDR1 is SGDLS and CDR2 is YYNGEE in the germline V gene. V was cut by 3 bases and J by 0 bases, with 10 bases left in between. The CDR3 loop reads CASSADFSSYEQYF. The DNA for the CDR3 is TGTGCCAGCAGCGCGGACTTCAGCTCCTACGAGCAGTACTTC.